The next 3 T cell receptor beta chains were all read from a single sample in a study of CD8 T cells in Susac syndrome. After extraction with the RNeasy kit, about 0.45 to 1 ug of the RNA was reverse transcribed using random hexamers. MiXCR, run by TCRdb on the immunoSEQ multiplex PCR reads, gives a single entry per CDR3 protein. The sample includes about 66,000 distinct CDR3 sequences, 90% to 95% of them seen just once. The sequenced sample consisted of CD8+ T cells from PBMCs. The receptor source for this set is a human donor with multiple sclerosis.

The rearrangement joins TRBV20-1 to TRBJ2-7; maybe TRBD1 (6 bases). CDR3 length: 16 residues. CDR1 is DFQATT, CDR2 SNEGSKA, per germline (reference sequence). V was clipped by 5 bases and J by 2 bases, with 22 bases between them. CDR3 bases: TGCAGTGCTGGGGGCCCCTTGGGACACGATCCCTACGAGCAGTACTTC. It encodes CSAGGPLGHDPYEQYF.

This clonotype was seen a single time. The chain combines TRBV7-9 with TRBJ2-7; possible D gene TRBD1, 5 bases. V lost 4 bases, J lost 3 bases, and 13 bases lay in between. Germline CDR1 is SEHNR and CDR2 is FQNEAQ (reference sequence). The CDR3 spans 14 residues. The CDR3 DNA is TGTGCCAGCAGCTCCGACAGCTACCGCTACGAGCAGTACTTC. This gives the protein CASSSDSYRYEQYF. Supplemented by reference TRBV7-9 and TRBJ2-7, the full variable domain reads DTGVSQNPRHKITKRGQNVTFRCDPISEHNRLYWYRQTLGQGPEFLTYFQNEAQLEKSRLLSDRFSAERPKGSFSTLEIQRTEQGDSAMYLCASSSDSYRYEQYFGPGTRLTVT.

The CDR3 reads CASSQDPSGSFEQYF. DNA of the CDR3: TGTGCCAGCAGCCAAGATCCTAGCGGGAGTTTCGAGCAGTACTTC. The chain recombines TRBV3-1 with TRBJ2-7, with 10 bases that match TRBD2. Trimming at V came to 0 bases and at J to 6 bases, leaving 5 bases not matched to a gene. The germline V gene has CDR1 LGHDT and CDR2 YNNKEL (reference sequence). The CDR3 has 15 residues.